This is a list of T cell receptor beta chains from one sample in a study of radiation and T cells in renal cell carcinoma. Assay used: immunoSEQ multiplex PCR; TCRdb lists only in-frame clones, some missing. The table lists 110,000 to 150,000 clones, 83% of them singletons. The sample in question was blood, obtained from a patient whose treatment included radiotherapy and nephrectomy. All receptors come from a woman aged 50 to 65 with renal cell carcinoma. Each CDR3 is given with its conserved first and last residue. A D gene is named only where the DNA matches it firmly.

TRBV14 | NA | CASSQRGQKTNYGYTF
TRBV5-1 | NA | CASSRASYRDTQYF
TRBV5-1 | NA | CASSLIAIAQEQDEQYF
TRBV2 | TRBD1 | CASSRDSDTQYF
TRBV10-2 | NA | CATRGLTDTQYF
TRBV7-2 | NA | CASSLAVPEETQYF
TRBV9 | NA | CASNPPGTYGYTF
TRBV27 | NA | CASSGRNQPQHF
TRBV18 | NA | CASSLPYQETQYF
TRBV7-2 | TRBD2 | CASSSGTSPSEQYF
TRBV6-1 | NA | CASRRGDANTGELFF
TRBV5-1 | TRBD1 | CASTTGGAWNTEAFF
TRBV9 | NA | CASGREGLGNYGYTF
TRBV4-3 | NA | CASSQDLASGSYEQYF
TRBV19 | NA | CASSIGQVAYEQYF
TRBV9 | NA | CASSVVTDTQYF
TRBV6-5 | NA | CASSYPRDNQPQHF
TRBV6-1 | NA | CASRTEMGNQPQHF
TRBV28 | NA | CAIGGGLSNSPLHF
TRBV18 | NA | CASSPRQGELFF
TRBV18 | NA | CASSPAGYFYEQYF
TRBV5-1 | NA | CASSYAGTGELFF
TRBV6-5 | NA | CASSYGRQTAYEQYF
TRBV20-1 | NA | CSAFKVREQFF
TRBV14 | NA | CASSQGLYEQYF
TRBV7-2 | NA | CASSPNGGSNQPQHF
TRBV6-5 | NA | CASSYSARLNYGYTF
TRBV6-5 | TRBD2 | CASSYSAGGAIDTQYF
TRBV6-5 | TRBD1 | CASSYSGQGNQPQHF
TRBV7-9 | TRBD1 | CASSPQGASYGYTF
TRBV7-2 | NA | CASSISVTSATNEKLFF
TRBV2 | TRBD2 | CASSTTSEEMGQYF
TRBV19 | TRBD1 | CASSTRQGIQPQHF
TRBV5-4 | TRBD2 | CASKSLAGGTNEQFF
TRBV5-1 | NA | CASSLESAGNTGELFF
TRBV4-1 | TRBD2 | CASGPMDRGLPPYEQYF
TRBV25-1 | NA | CASSTGFQPQHF
TRBV5-6 | TRBD1 | CASSFGIGQGALGQYF
TRBV5-1 | TRBD1 | CASSAGTAGGYGYTF
TRBV19 | NA | CASSISRGVLEQFF
TRBV7-9 | NA | CASSSRQVTYNEQFF
TRBV20-1 | NA | CSARLNWQAFF
TRBV28 | TRBD2 | CAITPSGNSYEQYF
TRBV9 | NA | CASSDPDTNTEAFF
TRBV28 | NA | CASSSRGVGYGYTF
TRBV25-1 | NA | CASSGRENGEKLFF
TRBV7-2 | NA | CASSFRGAGAFF
TRBV21-1 | NA | CASSKERQLNTEAFF
TRBV5-4 | NA | CASSLRVGTEAFF
TRBV11-2 | NA | CASSPGGTGELFF
TRBV9 | NA | CASSVGQSTYEQYF
TRBV6-6 | NA | CASSQGPSSTDTQYF
TRBV9 | TRBD2 | CASSVDLAGYNEQFF
TRBV5-4 | TRBD1 | CASRRRGTGNTYEQYF
TRBV30 | NA | CAWSVRWGGTGNTIYF
TRBV27 | NA | CASSLTARSSGANVLTF
TRBV18 | TRBD1 | CASSPQTGEADTQYF
TRBV6-5 | NA | CASRPPGGRGNTIYF